Sequencing of this T cell receptor beta chain was carried out in a study of blood T cell repertoires in COVID-19. Study-level background: Collection of acute and convalescent COVID-19 samples took place in the United States, Italy and Spain.

The CDR3 totals 15 residues. The V gene end was trimmed by 4 bases and the J gene end by 3 bases; junction bases not matched to a gene: 5. Germline V gene data show CDR1 as MGHRA and CDR2 as YSYEKL. Repertoires were generated with immunoSEQ multiplex PCR, while TCRdb's copy carries only in-frame clones and drops some. This sample has over 150,000 clones, with around 95% found just once. It was during active infection that Seattle patients were enrolled and then longitudinally followed. Sequenced input: peripheral blood. The receptor was derived from a man between 25 and 39 years old with COVID-19, enrolled during active disease. The chain is built from TRBV4-1 and TRBJ1-5; 8 bases fit TRBD1. The CDR3 loop reads CASSRMTGANQPQHF. The DNA for the CDR3 is TGCGCCAGCAGCCGAATGACAGGGGCCAATCAGCCCCAGCATTTT.